These 27 T cell receptor beta chains came from one sample sequenced in a study of CD8 T cells in Susac syndrome. With random hexamers, roughly 0.45 to 1 ug RNA was reverse transcribed. TCRdb recomputed calls from the immunoSEQ multiplex PCR reads with MiXCR, one row per CDR3 protein. The sample consists of some 180,000 distinct CDR3 sequences, about 95% of them appearing once. Material: CD4+ T cells from PBMCs. These receptor sequences come from a human donor in good health.

This chain joins TRBV29-1 and TRBJ2-5, with 7 positions matching TRBD1. Germline V gives CDR1 SQVTM, CDR2 ANQGSEA. The ends lost 8 bases at V and 1 base at J; junction bases unmatched: 16. The CDR3 sequence is 16 residues long. CDR3 protein: CSHRAPGTVFQETQYF. The CDR3, as DNA: TGCAGCCATCGGGCACCGGGGACAGTTTTCCAAGAGACCCAGTACTTC.

This sequence joins TRBV18 and TRBJ2-5; a weak D match, TRBD1 (6 bases). There are 14 residues in the CDR3. Trimming took off 5 bases at V and 5 bases at J, with 15 bases between the two ends. Germline V gene sequence: CDR1 KGHSH, CDR2 LQKENI. The CDR3 region is CASSGATGRETQYF. In nucleotides, the CDR3 is TGTGCCAGCTCAGGTGCAACAGGGCGGGAGACCCAGTACTTC.

The V and J genes are TRBV11-2 and TRBJ2-3, with D possibly matching TRBD2 (6 bases). The germline gives CDR1 SGHAT, CDR2 FQNNGV. V lost 5 bases and J lost 0, with 24 bases in between. There are 19 residues in the CDR3. As DNA, the CDR3 is TGTGCCAGCAGCCCCCGGGACTCTCGCTCGACTATTAGCACAGATACGCAGTATTTT. Protein sequence: CASSPRDSRSTISTDTQYF.

This clonotype occurred a few times. The V call is TRBV7-2, the J call TRBJ2-7, with TRBD1 matching over 8 bases. J gave up 2 bases and V 5 bases, and 5 bases lay outside the gene matches. The germline gives CDR1 SGHTA, CDR2 FQGNSA. This CDR3 comprises 14 residues. The CDR3 region is CASSDRDRTYEQYF. For the CDR3, the DNA is TGTGCCAGCAGCGACCGGGACAGGACCTACGAGCAGTACTTC.

The J gene is TRBJ2-7, the V gene TRBV18; D might be TRBD1 (6 bases). Germline assignment: CDR1 KGHSH and CDR2 LQKENI. The CDR3 totals 15 residues. With 3 bases removed from V and 3 bases from J, the gap between germline ends came to 15 bases. The CDR3 DNA reads TGTGCCAGCTCACCTACGGGAAAACAGGGCTACGAGCAGTACTTC. Its protein is CASSPTGKQGYEQYF.

This clonotype was detected a few times. V is TRBV14 and J is TRBJ2-1, with D unresolved. The V gene lost 3 bases and the J gene lost 7 bases, with 4 bases spanning the gap. Germline CDR1 reads SGHDN; CDR2 reads FVKESK. This CDR3 is built from 11 residues. The CDR3 loop is CASSHRNEQFF. For the CDR3, the DNA is TGTGCCAGCAGCCATCGGAATGAGCAGTTCTTC. Combining the CDR3 with reference TRBV14 and TRBJ2-1 gives the whole variable domain EAGVTQFPSHSVIEKGQTVTLRCDPISGHDNLYWYRRVMGKEIKFLLHFVKESKQDESGMPNNRFLAERTGGTYSTLKVQPAELEDSGVYFCASSHRNEQFFGPGTRLTVL.

The chain links TRBV25-1 to TRBJ2-1, with 12 positions matching TRBD2. The V segment lost 3 bases and the J segment 5 bases; nucleotides outside the gene matches: 5. In germline, CDR1 is MGHDK, CDR2 SYGVNS. The CDR3 spans 16 residues. This chain's CDR3 is CASSDPPSGRDNEQFF. The CDR3 DNA follows: TGTGCCAGCAGTGACCCCCCTAGCGGGAGGGACAATGAGCAGTTCTTC.

J is TRBJ2-3 and V is TRBV2, with D unresolved. With 3 bases removed from V and 1 base from J, the gap between germline ends came to 8 bases. CDR3 size: 14 residues. Germline loops: CDR1 SNHLY, CDR2 FYNNEI. This CDR3 reads CASSESARTDTQYF. In DNA, the CDR3 is TGTGCCAGCAGTGAGTCGGCCCGCACAGATACGCAGTATTTT.

The V and J genes are TRBV30 and TRBJ1-1; tentative D call: TRBD1 (5 bases). CDR3 length: 11 amino acids. V was trimmed by 7 bases and J by 6 bases, leaving 12 bases between them. Looked up from germline, CDR1 is GTSNPN and CDR2 is SVGIG (reference sequence). The CDR3 DNA reads as TGTGCCTCAGACGGGGGAGCTGAAGCTTTCTTT. Translation gives CASDGGAEAFF.

Many counts were recorded for this clonotype. One junction end does not reproduce the germline sequence, and a read error may be involved. The rearrangement links TRBV12-3 or TRBV12-4 to TRBJ2-3; D is undetermined. The CDR3 loop spans 11 amino acids. DNA of the CDR3: TGTGCCAGCAGCTTAGGAGATACGCAGTATTTT. It codes for CASSLGDTQYF.

The chain is built from TRBV7-2 and TRBJ2-1, with D possibly being TRBD1 (6 bases). CDR3 length equals 14 residues. The V end lost 6 bases, the J end lost 2 bases, and 11 bases lay between the germline ends. Looked up from germline, CDR1 is SGHTA and CDR2 is FQGNSA. In DNA, the CDR3 is TGTGCCAGCAGTTGGGACAAAGCCTACAATGAGCAGTTCTTC. This translates into CASSWDKAYNEQFF. The full variable domain, in which reference TRBV7-2 and TRBJ2-1 provide the parts outside the CDR3, is GAGVSQSPSNKVTEKGKDVELRCDPISGHTALYWYRQSLGQGLEFLIYFQGNSAPDKSGLPSDRFSAERTGGSVSTLTIQRTQQEDSAVYLCASSWDKAYNEQFFGPGTRLTVL.

The V and J genes are TRBV13 and TRBJ1-2; no clear D gene. The CDR3 runs to 15 residues. Germline V gives CDR1 PRHDT, CDR2 FYEKMQ (reference sequence). Between the trimmed V and J ends, which lost 1 base and 6 bases, there was a span of 15 bases. CDR3 DNA: TGTGCCAGCAGCTTAGTGGGTCAGGATTGGAATGGCTACACCTTC. This encodes CASSLVGQDWNGYTF.

The chain is built from TRBV5-4 and TRBJ1-2; possible D gene TRBD1, 5 bases. Trimming shortened V by 0 bases and J by 0 bases, and 12 bases separated the two germline ends. CDR3 length: 16 amino acids. In germline, CDR1 is SGHNT, CDR2 YYREEE (reference sequence). This chain's CDR3 is CASSLGGSGSNYGYTF. The CDR3 DNA reads as TGTGCCAGCAGCTTGGGTGGGTCAGGGTCTAACTATGGCTACACCTTC.

The V gene is TRBV27, the J gene TRBJ2-7; 10 bases are shared with TRBD1. This CDR3 spans 12 amino acids. Germline V CDR1 and CDR2: MNHEY, SMNVEV (reference sequence). The CDR3 sequence: CGAGTGAREQYF. CDR3 DNA: TGTGGAGCCGGGACAGGGGCTCGCGAGCAGTACTTC.

This clonotype has a handful of counts. The rearrangement joins TRBV28 to TRBJ1-2, with 12 nucleotides matching TRBD1. In germline, CDR1 is MDHEN, CDR2 SYDVKM. V dropped 6 bases and J dropped 4; count of bases not matched to a gene: 6. CDR3 size: 15 residues. CDR3 nucleotides: TGTGCCAGCAGCCTGGGGACAGGGGGCGGCTATGGCTACACCTTC. Protein product: CASSLGTGGGYGYTF.

The chain combines TRBV4-1 with TRBJ2-1; tentatively, D is TRBD1 or TRBD2 (5 bases each). V was shortened by 5 bases and J by 8 bases, with 19 bases between the two germline ends. Germline V gene data show CDR1 as MGHRA and CDR2 as YSYEKL. The CDR3 totals 15 residues. DNA of the CDR3: TGCGCCAGCAGCGTAAGGCCCCGATTGGGGGATGAGCAGTTCTTC. Translating gives CASSVRPRLGDEQFF.

The sample holds a few counts of this clonotype. The chain combines TRBV29-1 with TRBJ2-7; TRBD1 aligns across 7 bases. V lost 6 bases to trimming and J lost 4 bases; unmatched junction nucleotides: 3. Per the germline V gene, CDR1 is SQVTM and CDR2 is ANQGSEA. The CDR3 consists of 11 residues. CDR3 in amino acids: CSVQGVYEQYF. Written as DNA, the CDR3 is TGCAGCGTCCAGGGGGTTTACGAGCAGTACTTC.

The chain links TRBV15 to TRBJ2-1, with TRBD2 identical over 10 bases. The CDR3 runs to 17 residues. Trimming took 0 bases from V and 8 from J; bases not matched to a gene: 10. In germline, CDR1 is LNHNV, CDR2 YYDKDF (reference sequence). CDR3: CATSRDEGLLAGDEQFF. The DNA of the CDR3 is TGTGCCACCAGCAGAGATGAGGGCTTGCTAGCGGGAGATGAGCAGTTCTTC. Full variable domain (outside the CDR3, taken from reference TRBV15 and TRBJ2-1): DAMVIQNPRYQVTQFGKPVTLSCSQTLNHNVMYWYQQKSSQAPKLLFHYYDKDFNNEADTPDNFQSRRPNTSFCFLDIRSPGLGDTAMYLCATSRDEGLLAGDEQFFGPGTRLTVL.

The chain has TRBV19 and TRBJ2-7; 7 nucleotides match TRBD1. V was clipped by 5 bases and J by 3 bases; unmatched bases: 7. Germline V CDR1 and CDR2: LNHDA, SQIVND (reference sequence). The CDR3 extends over 14 amino acids. The DNA of the CDR3 is TGTGCCAGTAGTCATCCGGGACAGAGCTACGAGCAGTACTTC. Amino acids: CASSHPGQSYEQYF.

This clonotype was detected only once. The J gene is TRBJ2-7, the V gene TRBV20-1; unclear D gene. With 5 bases removed from V and 3 bases from J, the gap between germline ends came to 11 bases. From germline, CDR1 is DFQATT and CDR2 SNEGSKA (reference sequence). The CDR3 extends over 12 amino acids. The CDR3 DNA reads TGCAGTGCTGGATTAACGGTCTACGAGCAGTACTTC. Its protein product is CSAGLTVYEQYF.

This clonotype came up once. The chain recombines TRBV9 with TRBJ2-3; 10 bases agree with TRBD2. V lost 3 bases and J lost 3; bases outside the gene matches: 7. The CDR3 is 16 amino acids. Germline loops: CDR1 SGDLS, CDR2 YYNGEE. In DNA form, the CDR3 reads TGTGCCAGCAGCGCCCCGGGACTAGCGTCTACAGATACGCAGTATTTT. Translation: CASSAPGLASTDTQYF.

This clonotype appeared a single time. The chain carries TRBV4-3 and TRBJ2-7; D is uncertain. From germline, CDR1 is LGHNA and CDR2 YSLEER. V was clipped by 4 bases and J by 3 bases, with 16 bases between them. The CDR3 has 15 residues. The CDR3 loop reads CASSLWKQAGYEQYF. The CDR3 DNA is TGCGCCAGCAGCCTCTGGAAGCAAGCTGGCTACGAGCAGTACTTC.

The chain is built from TRBV27 and TRBJ2-2; TRBD2 might be the D (6 bases). V was clipped by 3 bases and J by 7 bases, with 15 bases between them. Germline CDR1 reads MNHEY; CDR2 reads SMNVEV (reference sequence). The CDR3 sequence is 15 residues long. CDR3 DNA sequence: TGTGCCAGCAGTTTCTCCGGGAGATTTAGCGGGGAGCTGTTTTTT. Encoded protein: CASSFSGRFSGELFF.

The chain uses TRBV23-1 and TRBJ2-6; D gene unclear. TRBV23-1 is an ORF, and what it does is uncertain. Between the trimmed V and J ends, which lost 3 bases and 4 bases, there was a span of 10 bases. The CDR3 runs 15 residues. As DNA, the CDR3 is TGCGCCAGCAGTCAGGGCCCTAGGGGGGCCAACGTCCTGACTTTC. Its protein is CASSQGPRGANVLTF.

CDR3 sequence: CSVDLGLNTEAFF. The DNA of the CDR3 is TGCAGCGTTGACCTGGGGTTGAACACTGAAGCTTTCTTT. The chain uses TRBV29-1 and TRBJ1-1, with unresolved D. V lost 3 bases and J lost 0, with 8 bases in between. Germline assignment: CDR1 SQVTM and CDR2 ANQGSEA. The CDR3 runs 13 residues.

This rearrangement joins TRBV18 to TRBJ2-7; D gene unclear. This CDR3 is 14 amino acids long. The germline V gene encodes CDR1 KGHSH and CDR2 LQKENI. Trimming shortened V by 6 bases and J by 3 bases, and 15 bases separated the two germline ends. The CDR3 region has the DNA TGTGCCAGCTCCCTCTCCGTGGACGGCTACGAGCAGTACTTC. It translates to CASSLSVDGYEQYF.

This chain links TRBV29-1 with TRBJ2-3; TRBD2 matches 7 bases. The CDR3 is made up of 16 amino acids. Germline CDR1 SQVTM, CDR2 ANQGSEA. The V segment lost 5 bases and the J segment 8 bases; nucleotides outside the gene matches: 19. The CDR3 here is CSVYFLRREFTGTQYF. CDR3 DNA: TGCAGCGTTTATTTTTTGAGGCGGGAGTTTACTGGTACGCAGTATTTT.